This T cell receptor beta chain was identified in a study of OX40 agonist ivuxolimab in advanced cancers. Sequencing used immunoSEQ multiplex PCR; TCRdb keeps in-frame clones, though not all of them. Here the sample spans tens of thousands of clones, roughly 84% being singletons. Germline values: CDR1 SGHRS, CDR2 YFSETQ. Between the trimmed V and J ends, which lost 0 bases and 0 bases, there was a span of 15 bases. The CDR3 covers 17 residues. The study's findings and limits: Expanded peripheral T cell antigen specificity was not determined. The CD4+ and CD8+ T cells in the blood had expanded clonally by week 6 at 0.1 to 3.0 mg/kg. Partial responders at 0.1-3.0 mg/kg had among the lowest clonal expansion. Compared with CD4+, CD8+ T cells on average had more expanded clones.

Regarding this clone: What it recognizes is unknown.

The receptor was isolated from an adult with an advanced solid tumor such as melanoma, head and neck, liver or kidney cancer. J is TRBJ1-1 and V is TRBV5-1; D perhaps matches TRBD1 (6 bases). The specimen was CD4+ or CD8+ T cells sorted from blood, collected in a trial of the OX40 agonist ivuxolimab. This CDR3 reads CASSLAGGQGMNTEAFF. CDR3 coding DNA: TGCGCCAGCAGCTTGGCCGGGGGGCAGGGCATGAACACTGAAGCTTTCTTT. The complete variable domain, with remaining parts taken from reference TRBV5-1 and TRBJ1-1, reads KAGVTQTPRYLIKTRGQQVTLSCSPISGHRSVSWYQQTPGQGLQFLFEYFSETQRNKGNFPGRFSGRQFSNSRSEMNVSTLELGDSALYLCASSLAGGQGMNTEAFFGQGTRLTVV.